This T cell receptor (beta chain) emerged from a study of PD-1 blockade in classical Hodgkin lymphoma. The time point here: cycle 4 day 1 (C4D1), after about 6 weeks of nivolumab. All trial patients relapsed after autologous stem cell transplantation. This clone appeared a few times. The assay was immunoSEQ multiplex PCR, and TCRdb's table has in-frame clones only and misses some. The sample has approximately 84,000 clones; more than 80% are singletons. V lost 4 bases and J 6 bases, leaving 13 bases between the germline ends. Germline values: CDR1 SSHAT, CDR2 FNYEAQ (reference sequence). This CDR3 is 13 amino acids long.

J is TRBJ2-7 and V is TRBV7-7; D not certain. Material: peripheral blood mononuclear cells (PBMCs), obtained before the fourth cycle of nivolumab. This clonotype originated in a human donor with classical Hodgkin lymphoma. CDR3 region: CASSSQPSGEQYF. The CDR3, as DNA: TGTGCCAGCAGCTCCCAACCATCGGGCGAGCAGTACTTC. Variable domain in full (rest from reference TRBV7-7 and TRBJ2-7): GAGVSQSPRYKVTKRGQDVTLRCDPISSHATLYWYQQALGQGPEFLTYFNYEAQPDKSGLPSDRFSAERPEGSISTLTIQRTEQRDSAMYRCASSSQPSGEQYFGPGTRLTVT.